Sequencing of this TCR beta chain was carried out in a study of Ad26.COV2.S vaccination and SARS-CoV-2 variants. Overall study context: The authors gave Ad26.COV2.S intramuscularly, either once or twice 56 days apart.

This CDR3 spans 16 amino acids. Sequenced by immunoSEQ multiplex PCR; TCRdb stores in-frame clones only, minus some. The sample carries about 440,000 clones, roughly 88% recorded once. Noted treatment: about 20 received Ad26.COV2.S at low or high dose, single or two shots; roughly 5 received placebo; per-sample allocation not given. Sampling happened 63 days after the first vaccine or placebo injection. What was given as vaccine was an Ad26 vector encoding Wuhan-strain SARS-CoV-2 spike. This clone has only one observation. The chain joins TRBV12-2 to TRBJ1-5; the D call TRBD1 from the table was never checked on the DNA. TRBV12-2 corresponds to a pseudogene. This specimen consisted of peripheral blood, obtained in a trial of Ad26.COV2.S vaccine versus placebo. The sequence was collected from a person between 18 and 65 years old who received the Ad26.COV2.S COVID-19 vaccine or a placebo. CDR3 nucleotide sequence: TGTGCAAGTCGTCCAACCGGGACAGTAAGCAATCAGCCCCAGCATTTT. Translating it yields CASRPTGTVSNQPQHF.